This T cell receptor beta chain was sequenced during a study of CXCR3-negative and CXCR3-positive naive CD8 T cells. Findings and caveats of the study: TRBV-TRBJ usage matched between naive CXCR3-negative and CXCR3-positive cells but not between memory cells. Higher TRB CDR3 hydrophobicity marked CXCR3-positive naive cells relative to CXCR3-negative naive cells. Diversity ran similarly high across both naive subsets but far lower in memory CD8+ cells.

Germline V gene lookup returns CDR1 SEHNR and CDR2 FQNEAQ (reference sequence). The CDR3 totals 13 residues. The TRB cDNA libraries were prepared by 5' RACE with UMI labels. TCRdb reanalyzed the 5' RACE reads and collapses them to one entry per CDR3 protein, without DNA. Its table records 60,000 to 65,000 distinct CDR3 sequences. Worth noting for this clonotype: What it binds is not known.

The sequence was collected from a human donor in good health. Some clones in this sample may be carry-over from other donors' samples. Source material: naive CXCR3+ CD8+ T cells from blood. Subset specified: CD45RO-CCR7+CD27+CD95- naive CD8+ T cells expressing CXCR3 (TNR3+). The genes are TRBV7-9 and TRBJ2-7. CDR3 loop: CASSQTTSYGQYF.